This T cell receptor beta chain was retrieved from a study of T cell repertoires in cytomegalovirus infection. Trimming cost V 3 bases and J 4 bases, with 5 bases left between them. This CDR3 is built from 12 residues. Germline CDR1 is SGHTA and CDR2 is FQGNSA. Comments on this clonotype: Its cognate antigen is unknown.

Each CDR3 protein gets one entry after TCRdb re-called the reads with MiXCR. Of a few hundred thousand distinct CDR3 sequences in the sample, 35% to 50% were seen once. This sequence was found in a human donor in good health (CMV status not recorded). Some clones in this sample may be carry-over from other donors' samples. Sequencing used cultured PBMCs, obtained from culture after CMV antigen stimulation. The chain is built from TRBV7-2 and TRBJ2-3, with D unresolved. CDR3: CASSLKADTQYF. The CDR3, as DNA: TGTGCCAGCAGCTTGAAAGCAGATACGCAGTATTTT.